The entry below gives a single T cell receptor beta chain sequence along with its context. Here immunoSEQ multiplex PCR was the method, and the copy in TCRdb shows in-frame clones only, minus some. The data show roughly 190,000 clones, with about 89% seen just once and approximately 1.7% held by the top ten. Germline V gene lookup returns CDR1 MNHEY and CDR2 SVGAGI. The CDR3 extends over 15 amino acids. Trimming cost V 0 bases and J 9 bases, with 17 bases left between them. The sample originates from a study of T cell responses to AZD1222 COVID-19 vaccine. The rearrangement uses TRBV6-5 and TRBJ2-5; D possibly corresponds to TRBD1 (5 bases). The TCR was taken from an adult who received the AZD1222 COVID-19 vaccine. Source: peripheral blood, taken 28 days after the second AZD1222 dose. CDR3 residues: CASSYSISRALPQYF. DNA for the CDR3: TGTGCCAGCAGTTACTCGATCTCCAGGGCCCTGCCCCAGTACTTC.